One sample yielded the 20 T cell receptor beta chains listed below, sequenced in a study of Ad26.COV2.S vaccination and SARS-CoV-2 variants. Sequencing was performed with immunoSEQ multiplex PCR; in TCRdb, only in-frame clones are kept and a portion is missing. The repertoire has a few hundred thousand clones, approximately 90% of them found once; the top ten carry less than 3%. Treatment: over 15 received Ad26.COV2.S at low or high dose, single or two shots; 5 received placebo; per-sample allocation not given. Collection of the samples took place on day 63 after the first injection of vaccine or placebo. This specimen was peripheral blood, taken in a trial of Ad26.COV2.S vaccine versus placebo. Receptor source: a person between 18 and 60 years old who received the Ad26.COV2.S COVID-19 vaccine or a placebo.

The genes are TRBV12-5 and TRBJ1-4; 7 nucleotides align to TRBD1. Germline-derived CDR1 and CDR2 are LGHNT and FRNRAP. Germline trimming cut 1 base from V and 7 bases from J; bases unmatched to any gene: 9. CDR3 length: 16 amino acids. The CDR3: CASGLGQGGEGEKLFF. The CDR3, as DNA: TGTGCTAGTGGTTTGGGACAGGGAGGGGAAGGTGAAAAACTGTTTTTT.

The gene calls are TRBV30 and TRBJ2-3; D unclear. With 2 bases removed from V and 2 bases from J, the gap between germline ends came to 8 bases. The germline CDR1 and CDR2 sequences are GTSNPN and SVGIG (reference sequence). The CDR3 has 13 residues. Written as DNA, the CDR3 is TGTGCCTGGAGTCGCACAGTCACAGATACGCAGTATTTT. Translated: CAWSRTVTDTQYF.

This chain uses TRBV10-3 with TRBJ2-5; 9 nucleotides agree with TRBD2. The CDR3 runs to 13 residues. The ends lost 5 bases at V and 4 bases at J; junction bases unmatched: 2. Germline V gene lookup returns CDR1 ENHRY and CDR2 SYGVKD. This CDR3 reads CAISSGGRETQYF. The CDR3, as DNA: TGTGCCATCAGTAGCGGGGGGCGAGAGACCCAGTACTTC.

This sequence joins TRBV15 and TRBJ1-2; the D is unclear. Trimming took 5 bases from V and 8 from J, leaving 21 bases between them. The CDR3 consists of 15 residues. Germline V gene lookup returns CDR1 LNHNV and CDR2 YYDKDF (reference sequence). The CDR3 DNA follows: TGTGCCACCAGCCCCCTTTTTCAGGAAACGCTGGGCTACACCTTC. As protein: CATSPLFQETLGYTF.

The J gene is TRBJ1-1, the V gene TRBV6-2 or TRBV6-3; a weak D match, TRBD1 (6 bases). From germline, CDR1 is MNHEY and CDR2 SVGEGT. Deletions cut 5 bases from V and 4 bases from J, with 11 bases between. CDR3 length: 13 residues. The CDR3 sequence is CASSAQGFTEAFF. The CDR3 DNA sequence: TGTGCCAGCAGTGCACAGGGATTCACTGAAGCTTTCTTT.

The chain uses TRBV7-9 and TRBJ2-1; weak D call: TRBD2 (5 bases). The CDR3 is 14 amino acids. Per the germline V gene, CDR1 is SEHNR and CDR2 is FQNEAQ (reference sequence). V lost 7 bases and J 5 bases, leaving 15 bases between the germline ends. DNA for the CDR3: TGTGCCAGCATCCCCTTCCTGGGAGACAATGAGCAGTTCTTC. Encoded protein: CASIPFLGDNEQFF.

The genes are TRBV6-4 and TRBJ2-2; D is ambiguous. The CDR3 spans 14 residues. V lost 6 bases and J 2 bases, leaving 10 bases between the germline ends. Germline-derived CDR1 and CDR2 are MRHNA and SNTAGT. CDR3 coding DNA: TGTGCCAGCAGACCCCTGGGAAACACCGGGGAGCTGTTTTTT. Its translation: CASRPLGNTGELFF.

This chain connects TRBV7-9 to TRBJ2-1; 12 nucleotides line up with TRBD2. Germline V gene data show CDR1 as SEHNR and CDR2 as FQNEAQ (reference sequence). The J segment lost 9 bases and the V segment lost 4 bases, leaving 4 bases of the junction unmatched. The CDR3 has 14 residues. The CDR3 bases are TGTGCCAGCAGCTCTAGCGGGGGGGCTGTTGAGCAGTTCTTC. Its translation is CASSSSGGAVEQFF.

DNA for the CDR3: TGTGCCAGTAGTTCGTATGGCGATAGCAATCAGCCCCAGCATTTT. It encodes CASSSYGDSNQPQHF. The rearrangement uses TRBV19 and TRBJ1-5, with D unresolved. The CDR3 totals 15 residues. V dropped 5 bases and J dropped 0 bases, with 11 bases sitting between them. In germline, CDR1 is LNHDA, CDR2 SQIVND (reference sequence). Drawing the rest from reference TRBV19 and TRBJ1-5, the complete variable domain is DGGITQSPKYLFRKEGQNVTLSCEQNLNHDAMYWYRQDPGQGLRLIYYSQIVNDFQKGDIAEGYSVSREKKESFPLTVTSAQKNPTAFYLCASSSYGDSNQPQHFGDGTRLSIL.

This sequence joins TRBV5-4 and TRBJ2-7, with 7 bases fitting TRBD1. The CDR3 contains 15 residues. The V and J ends lost 3 bases and 2 bases, in that order; junction bases with no gene match: 8. CDR1 SGHNT and CDR2 YYREEE come from the germline V gene (reference sequence). The CDR3 protein is CASSSRDSPPYEQYV. Written as DNA, the CDR3 is TGTGCCAGCAGCTCCCGGGACAGCCCCCCCTACGAGCAGTACGTC.

The chain recombines TRBV15 with TRBJ2-7, with D possibly called TRBD1 or TRBD2 (6 bases each). Trimming cost V 1 base and J 6 bases, with 10 bases left between them. The germline V gene has CDR1 LNHNV and CDR2 YYDKDF (reference sequence). CDR3 length equals 13 residues. This CDR3 reads CATSRAKGGEQYV. DNA for the CDR3: TGTGCCACCAGCAGAGCTAAGGGGGGCGAGCAGTACGTC.

V usage is TRBV29-1 and J usage is TRBJ2-4; D unresolved. The length of the CDR3 is 13 residues. CDR1 is SQVTM and CDR2 is ANQGSEA in the germline V gene. Trimming removed 0 bases from V and 1 base from J, with 4 bases in between. CDR3 nucleotides: TGCAGCGTTGAAGATGGGGCCAAAAACATTCAGTACTTC. Translating gives CSVEDGAKNIQYF.

This chain uses TRBV7-9 with TRBJ2-3; TRBD1 matches at 8 bases. With 5 bases clipped from V and 1 base from J, the junction kept 14 bases outside the gene matches. Germline CDR1 is SEHNR and CDR2 is FQNEAQ (reference sequence). The CDR3 is made up of 18 amino acids. Here the CDR3 DNA reads TGTGCCAGCAGCCCTCTACTCCCGACAGGGGCAGGCACAGATACGCAGTATTTT. This encodes CASSPLLPTGAGTDTQYF.

V usage is TRBV6-6 and J usage is TRBJ2-2; D unclear. The CDR3 sequence is 16 residues long. Trimming removed 6 bases from V and 4 bases from J, with 18 bases in between. The germline gives CDR1 MNHNY, CDR2 SVGAGI (reference sequence). In nucleotides, the CDR3 is TGTGCCAGCAGCCCCCTAGGGAAGAGGCCCACCGGGGAGCTGTTTTTT. This encodes CASSPLGKRPTGELFF.

A few counts support this clone. The chain combines TRBV27 with TRBJ1-1, with TRBD1 matching 7 bases. V lost 3 bases, J lost 5 bases, and 9 bases stayed unmatched. Germline CDR1 and CDR2: MNHEY and SMNVEV (reference sequence). The CDR3 contains 15 residues. Here the CDR3 reads CASSFLDRVGTEAFF. The CDR3 DNA follows: TGTGCCAGCAGTTTCCTCGACAGGGTGGGAACTGAAGCTTTCTTT.

This chain links TRBV7-2 with TRBJ1-2; no clear D. From germline, CDR1 is SGHTA and CDR2 FQGNSA. There are 14 residues in the CDR3. V shed 4 bases and J shed 4 bases, with 13 bases lying between them. CDR3 coding DNA: TGTGCCAGCAGCTCAAACGGGCGACCCTATGGCTACACCTTC. Residues: CASSSNGRPYGYTF.

The chain combines TRBV7-9 with TRBJ2-2, with 9 bases identical to TRBD1. The CDR3 contains 17 residues. Trimming cost V 5 bases and J 6 bases; bases outside gene matches: 13. CDR1 SEHNR and CDR2 FQNEAQ come from the germline V gene (reference sequence). CDR3 residues: CASSPFRDREGAGELFF. For the CDR3, the DNA is TGTGCCAGCAGCCCTTTCCGGGACAGGGAAGGCGCCGGGGAGCTGTTTTTT.

J is TRBJ2-1 and V is TRBV3-1 (or the pseudogene TRBV3-2); 8 bases line up with TRBD2. Trimming removed 5 bases from V and 3 bases from J; junction bases left unmatched: 9. Germline loops: CDR1 LGHDT, CDR2 YNNKEL (reference sequence). CDR3 size: 16 residues. CDR3 sequence reads: CASSDGGAGVYNEQFF. CDR3 DNA sequence: TGTGCCAGCAGCGACGGAGGAGCGGGAGTCTACAATGAGCAGTTCTTC.

The rearrangement joins TRBV7-9 to TRBJ2-5; possibly TRBD1 or TRBD2 for D (5 bases each). V lost 10 bases and J 5 bases, leaving 20 bases between the germline ends. CDR3 size: 14 residues. CDR1 is SEHNR and CDR2 is FQNEAQ in the germline V gene (reference sequence). CDR3 DNA sequence: TGTGCCACCGACCAGGGACCGACCCGGGAGACCCAGTACTTC. It yields the protein CATDQGPTRETQYF.

This clone was observed once. V gene TRBV15 combines with J gene TRBJ2-2; D uncertain. This CDR3 is 16 amino acids long. Germline V gives CDR1 LNHNV, CDR2 YYDKDF (reference sequence). Trimming removed 0 bases from V and 4 bases from J, with 12 bases in between. The CDR3 nucleotides read TGTGCCACCAGCAGAGATTCAGGCGGCGGCACCGGGGAGCTGTTTTTT. It codes for CATSRDSGGGTGELFF.